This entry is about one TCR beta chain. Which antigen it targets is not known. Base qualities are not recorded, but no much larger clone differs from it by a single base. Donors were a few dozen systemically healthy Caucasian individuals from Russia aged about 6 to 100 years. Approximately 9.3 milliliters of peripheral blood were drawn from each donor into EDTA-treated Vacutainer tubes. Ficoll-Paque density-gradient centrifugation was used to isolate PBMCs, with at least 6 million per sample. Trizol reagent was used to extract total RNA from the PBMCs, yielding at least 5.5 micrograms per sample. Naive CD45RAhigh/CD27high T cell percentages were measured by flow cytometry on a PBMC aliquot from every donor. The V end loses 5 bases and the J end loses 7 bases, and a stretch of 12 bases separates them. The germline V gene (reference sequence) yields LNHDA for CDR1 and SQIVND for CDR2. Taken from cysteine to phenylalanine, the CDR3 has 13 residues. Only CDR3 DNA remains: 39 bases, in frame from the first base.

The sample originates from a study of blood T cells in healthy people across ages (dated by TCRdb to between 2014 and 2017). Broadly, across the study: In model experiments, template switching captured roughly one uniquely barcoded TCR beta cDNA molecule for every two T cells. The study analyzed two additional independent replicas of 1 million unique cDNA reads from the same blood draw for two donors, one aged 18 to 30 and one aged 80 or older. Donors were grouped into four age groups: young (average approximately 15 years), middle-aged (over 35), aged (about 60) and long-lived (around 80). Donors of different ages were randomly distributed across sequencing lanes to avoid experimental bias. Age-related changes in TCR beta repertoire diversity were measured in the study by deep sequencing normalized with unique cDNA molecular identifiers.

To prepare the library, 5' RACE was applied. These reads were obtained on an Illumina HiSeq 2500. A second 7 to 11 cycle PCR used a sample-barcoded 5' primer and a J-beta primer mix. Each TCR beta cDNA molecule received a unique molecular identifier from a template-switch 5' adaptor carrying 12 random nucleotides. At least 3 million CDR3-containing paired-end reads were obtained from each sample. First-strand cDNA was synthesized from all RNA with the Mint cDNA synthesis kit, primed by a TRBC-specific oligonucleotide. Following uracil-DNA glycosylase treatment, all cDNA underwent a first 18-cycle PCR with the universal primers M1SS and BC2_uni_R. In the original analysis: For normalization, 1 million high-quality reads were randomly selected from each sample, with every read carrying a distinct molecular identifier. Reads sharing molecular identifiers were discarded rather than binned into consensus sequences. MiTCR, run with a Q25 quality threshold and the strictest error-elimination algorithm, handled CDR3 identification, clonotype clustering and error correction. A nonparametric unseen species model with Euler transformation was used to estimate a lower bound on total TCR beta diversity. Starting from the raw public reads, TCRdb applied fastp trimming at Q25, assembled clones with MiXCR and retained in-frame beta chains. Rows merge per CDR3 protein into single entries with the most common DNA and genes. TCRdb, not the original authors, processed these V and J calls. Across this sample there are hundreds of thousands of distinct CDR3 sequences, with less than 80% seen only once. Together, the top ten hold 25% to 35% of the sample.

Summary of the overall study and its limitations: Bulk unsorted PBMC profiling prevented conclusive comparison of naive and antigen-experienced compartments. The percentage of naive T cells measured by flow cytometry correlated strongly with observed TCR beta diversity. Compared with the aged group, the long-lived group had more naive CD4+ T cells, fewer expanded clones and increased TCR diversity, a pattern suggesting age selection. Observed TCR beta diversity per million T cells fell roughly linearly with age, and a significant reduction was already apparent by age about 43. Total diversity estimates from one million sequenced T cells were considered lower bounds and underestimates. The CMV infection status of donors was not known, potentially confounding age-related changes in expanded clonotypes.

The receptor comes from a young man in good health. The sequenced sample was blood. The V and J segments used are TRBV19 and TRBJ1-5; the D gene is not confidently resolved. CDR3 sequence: CASSVSKWQPQHF. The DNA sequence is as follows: TGTGCCAGTAGTGTGTCAAAGTGGCAGCCCCAGCATTTT. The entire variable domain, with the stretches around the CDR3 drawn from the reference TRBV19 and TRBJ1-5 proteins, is DGGITQSPKYLFRKEGQNVTLSCEQNLNHDAMYWYRQDPGQGLRLIYYSQIVNDFQKGDIAEGYSVSREKKESFPLTVTSAQKNPTAFYLCASSVSKWQPQHFGDGTRLSIL.